This TCR beta chain emerged from a study of human T cells and chemical hapten exposure (dated by TCRdb to the early 2020s). Concerning the study at large: For sensitization, 2% DPC in acetone was applied to an approximately 2 cm by approximately 2 cm area of upper inner arm skin. Patch tests used Finn chambers with 0.01% DPC on the upper back, scored after 6 days by International Contact Dermatitis Research Group standards. This study followed changes in the peripheral blood TCR repertoire in vivo during primary and secondary sensitization of alopecia patients to the hapten diphenylcyclopropenone (DPC). Libraries were combined into a pool for sequencing, and differences in TCR yield between samples came mainly from small differences in library volumes within the pool. Some 29 alopecia patients gave blood for TCR sequencing at one to four time points (pre-sensitization, 2, 6 and 24 weeks). Throughout the roughly 25-week study period, patients were also given weekly therapeutic DPC doses on the scalp. Patient blood was sampled pre-sensitization (week 0) and at 2, 6 and about 24 weeks after DPC sensitization. Alopecia areata with under or over 50% scalp involvement, alopecia totalis and alopecia universalis were represented in the patient cohort, which was mostly female.

Relative to germline, V is 6 bases shorter and J is 7 bases shorter, with 16 bases between their ends. The CDR3 numbers 14 residues from cysteine through phenylalanine. Only the CDR3 DNA stays, 42 bases, in frame from base 1. CDR1 and CDR2, looked up from the germline V gene, are MDHEN and SYDVKM. Libraries were made using RACE. The sequencer listed for this sample is NextSeq 500. Library preparation attached unique molecular identifiers to individual cDNA molecules for quantitative, reproducible TCR counting. Both TCR alpha and TCR beta chains were sequenced from each blood RNA sample. Processing in the source paper ran as follows. A median of approximately 96,000 TCRs per sample was observed, with a range of about 20,000 to 700,000. The Decombinator software suite was used to annotate V, J and CDR3 in the TCR reads. For PS versus PT1 abundance plots, all samples were subsampled to the same number of TCRs (28,000). Expanded TCRs were defined as absent before sensitization and observed at least eight times at the 2-week time point. In TCRdb, the public reads were trimmed at Q25 with fastp and aligned with MiXCR, with productive beta chains retained. Identical CDR3 protein sequences are pooled into one entry, listed with their most common genes and DNA. Here the V and J calls rest on TCRdb's processing, not on the authors' analysis. This sample comprises just over 80,000 distinct CDR3 sequences, about 10% of them detected only once. Around 4% of the sample goes to the ten largest clones.

This clonotype was detected a few times. Its antigen remains unidentified. No qualities accompany the bases; no much larger clone lies one base away. The time point label here, explained by the study, means: patch test 1, 2 weeks after DPC sensitization. The treatment or condition label on this specimen signifies: therapeutic diphenylcyclopropenone sensitization with weekly scalp DPC. At every patch-test visit, the blood draw took place before the patch test was put on. To be eligible, patients had to be aged 18 to 70, diagnosed with alopecia and judged suitable for DPC therapy, while pregnant patients were excluded. Unfractionated whole blood was collected in Tempus Blood RNA tubes, and total RNA was extracted from that blood. The investigation overall reported the following: Patch test score correlated positively with the number of PT1 expanded TCRs, reaching significance at thresholds 8, 16 and 32 but not at 4. Significantly more large CDR3 similarity clusters were formed by expanded TCRs than by pre-sensitization or healthy control sets, consistent with antigen-driven responses. All patients had alopecia, a presumed autoimmune disease, so their immune response might differ from that of healthy individuals. DPC sensitization did not change the number of TCRs with a frequency above 1 in 1000, and there was no evidence of changes in global repertoire structure. After repeated subsampling, the strength of the expansion versus patch-test correlation and the threshold at which it became significant changed.

The V and J genes are TRBV28 and TRBJ2-1; matching of 5 bases hints at TRBD1 as the D gene. The specimen comprised whole blood, sampled in connection with sensitization to the hapten diphenylcyclopropenone (DPC). The receptor comes from a woman aged 50 to 60 with alopecia areata. Some clones in this sample may be carry-over from other donors' samples. The DNA sequence is as follows: TGTGCCAGCAGCCCGTCTGGGGCTCGGAATGAGCAGTTCTTC. Translated, it reads CASSPSGARNEQFF.